This is a list of T cell receptor beta chains from one sample in a study of blood T cell repertoires in COVID-19. Produced via immunoSEQ multiplex PCR; TCRdb's table is partial and in-frame only. Of 130,000 or so clones in the sample, 75% to 85% are singletons; the top ten hold approximately 5.2%. Source material: peripheral blood. The receptors were gathered from a woman aged 70 to 79 with COVID-19, enrolled during active disease. The CDR3 runs from the conserved cysteine through the conserved F or W. The D gene is left open where the match is weak. Clone size, where shown, is once, few, many, or a class for clones that have expanded.

TRBJ2-7,NA,TRBV6-5,NA,CASGRYQPEQYF,TGTGCCAGCGGGAGGTACCAGCCCGAGCAGTACTTC
TRBJ1-6,TRBD1,TRBV9,NA,CASSEQGGNSPLHF,TGTGCCAGCAGCGAGCAGGGGGGCAATTCACCCCTCCACTTT
TRBJ1-6,TRBD1,TRBV3-1/TRBV3-2,NA,CASSQTPATGESSYNSPLHF,TGTGCCAGCAGCCAGACCCCTGCGACAGGGGAAAGCTCCTATAATTCACCCCTCCACTTT
TRBJ2-1,NA,TRBV7-8,NA,CASSDFLREQSDHEQFF,TGTGCCAGCAGCGATTTCTTACGGGAGCAGTCTGACCATGAGCAGTTCTTC
TRBJ1-1,NA,TRBV19,NA,CASSIPGGSNTEAFF,TGTGCCAGTAGTATCCCCGGGGGAAGTAACACTGAAGCTTTCTTT
TRBJ2-7,NA,TRBV7-2,NA,CASSISRDAYEQYF,TGTGCCAGTTCCATTTCCAGGGATGCCTACGAGCAGTACTTC
TRBJ2-5,NA,TRBV30,NA,CAWIPLRTFGRETQYF,TGTGCCTGGATCCCCTTAAGGACCTTCGGGAGAGAGACCCAGTACTTC
TRBJ2-1,NA,TRBV6-5,NA,CASSYPAGNEQFF,TGTGCCAGCAGTTACCCGGCAGGCAATGAGCAGTTCTTC
TRBJ2-7,NA,TRBV21-1,NA,CASSKATQGCDERGGRREQYF,TGTGCCAGCAGCAAAGCCACACAAGGATGTGACGAGCGGGGGGGCCGGAGGGAGCAGTACTTC
TRBJ1-1,TRBD1,TRBV19,NA,CASSLDRDAEAFF,TGTGCCAGTAGCCTTGACAGGGACGCTGAAGCTTTCTTT
TRBJ2-5,TRBD1,TRBV19,NA,CASSPRDREETQYF,TGTGCCAGTAGTCCAAGGGACAGGGAAGAGACCCAGTACTTC
TRBJ1-1,NA,TRBV5-5,NA,CASSLIGVNTEAFF,TGTGCCAGCAGCTTGATCGGGGTAAACACTGAAGCTTTCTTT
TRBJ1-3,NA,TRBV9,NA,CASTPTPGVGGNTIYF,TGTGCCAGCACTCCGACACCCGGGGTGGGTGGAAACACCATATATTTT
TRBJ1-5,NA,TRBV29-1,NA,CSVDERTPSNQPQHF,TGCAGCGTTGATGAGCGAACCCCGAGCAATCAGCCCCAGCATTTT
TRBJ2-3,TRBD2,TRBV3-1/TRBV3-2,once,CASSQGGTRDTQYF,TGTGCCAGCAGCCAAGGAGGGACTAGGGATACGCAGTATTTT
TRBJ1-1,NA,TRBV4-2,NA,CASSPGIGGTEAFF,TGTGCCAGCAGCCCCGGGATTGGTGGTACTGAAGCTTTCTTT
TRBJ2-7,TRBD1,TRBV3-1/TRBV3-2,NA,CASSPGTGSYEQYF,TGTGCCAGCAGCCCCGGGACAGGATCCTACGAGCAGTACTTC
TRBJ1-1,NA,TRBV27,NA,CASSLRTPGGTEAFF,TGTGCCAGCAGCCTAAGGACACCGGGAGGGACTGAAGCTTTCTTT
TRBJ1-1,TRBD1,TRBV6-5,NA,CASEDRLNTEAFF,TGTGCCAGCGAGGACAGGCTGAACACTGAAGCTTTCTTT
TRBJ2-7,TRBD1,TRBV7-3,NA,CASSDAGTGTYEQYF,TGTGCCAGCAGCGACGCCGGGACAGGGACCTACGAGCAGTACTTC
TRBJ2-4,NA,TRBV10-2,NA,CATEGGLAKNIQYF,TGCGCCACCGAGGGGGGGCTAGCCAAAAACATTCAGTACTTC
TRBJ1-5,TRBD1,TRBV6-6,NA,CASSIQGVGQPQHF,TGTGCCAGCAGTATTCAGGGGGTTGGACAGCCCCAGCATTTT
TRBJ2-3,TRBD2,TRBV19,once,CASSTLTSGAKDTQYF,TGTGCCAGTAGCACCTTGACTAGCGGAGCGAAAGATACGCAGTATTTT
TRBJ1-5,NA,TRBV12-3/TRBV12-4,NA,CASSFSLWPQHF,TGTGCCAGCAGTTTCTCCCTGTGGCCCCAGCATTTT
TRBJ2-3,TRBD1,TRBV29-1,NA,CSVDGAGGSDTQYF,TGCAGCGTTGATGGAGCAGGGGGTTCAGATACGCAGTATTTT
TRBJ1-1,NA,TRBV11-2,NA,CASGGQQNTEAFF,TGTGCCAGCGGCGGACAGCAGAACACTGAAGCTTTCTTT
TRBJ1-1,NA,TRBV11-1,NA,CASSVTANTEAFF,TGTGCCAGCAGCGTAACAGCGAACACTGAAGCTTTCTTT
TRBJ1-1,NA,TRBV15,NA,CATSSSRNTEAFF,TGTGCCACCAGCAGTTCCAGGAACACTGAAGCTTTCTTT
TRBJ1-2,TRBD1,TRBV27,NA,CASSLLSAGGINYGYTF,TGTGCCAGCAGTTTACTGTCAGCAGGGGGTATAAACTATGGCTACACCTTC
TRBJ2-7,NA,TRBV4-1,NA,CASSQGGGGFYEQYF,TGCGCCAGCAGCCAGGGAGGGGGGGGGTTTTACGAGCAGTACTTC
TRBJ2-7,TRBD2,TRBV3-1/TRBV3-2,NA,CASSPAEVGAGGEQYF,TGTGCCAGCAGCCCCGCCGAGGTTGGGGCGGGGGGCGAGCAGTACTTC
TRBJ1-3,NA,TRBV13,NA,CASSLGGHSGNTIYF,TGTGCCAGCAGCTTAGGGGGCCACTCTGGAAACACCATATATTTT
TRBJ1-1,NA,TRBV19,NA,CASSFWGLGAEAFF,TGTGCCAGTAGCTTCTGGGGGCTAGGGGCTGAAGCTTTCTTT
TRBJ1-4,NA,TRBV5-5,NA,CASSLDGPAVNEKLFF,TGTGCCAGCAGCTTGGATGGGCCAGCTGTTAATGAAAAACTGTTTTTT
TRBJ1-1,TRBD1,TRBV5-1,NA,CASSGGTVTEAFF,TGCGCCAGCAGCGGCGGGACAGTGACTGAAGCTTTCTTT
TRBJ2-6,TRBD1,TRBV18,few,CASSPGQGSAGANVLTF,TGTGCCAGCTCGCCGGGACAGGGGTCTGCTGGGGCCAACGTCCTGACTTTC
TRBJ2-3,TRBD2,TRBV3-1/TRBV3-2,NA,CASSQGRGAQDTQYF,TGTGCCAGCAGCCAAGGGCGGGGGGCTCAAGATACGCAGTATTTT
TRBJ1-6,TRBD1,TRBV24-1,NA,CATSGTGNSPLHF,TGTGCCACCAGCGGGACAGGTAATTCACCCCTCCACTTT
TRBJ2-7,TRBD1,TRBV7-8,NA,CASSLRDRGYEQYF,TGTGCCAGCAGCCTAAGGGACAGGGGTTACGAGCAGTACTTC
TRBJ1-5,NA,TRBV5-6,NA,CASSLHRFNQPQHF,TGTGCCAGCAGCTTGCACAGGTTCAATCAGCCCCAGCATTTT
TRBJ1-5,NA,TRBV28,once,CAGQDSNQPQHF,TGTGCCGGCCAGGATAGCAATCAGCCCCAGCATTTT
TRBJ1-2,TRBD1,TRBV5-4,NA,CASGDRALAYGYTF,TGTGCCAGCGGGGACAGGGCTCTTGCCTATGGCTACACCTTC
TRBJ1-2,TRBD1,TRBV27,NA,CASSPQGDYGYTF,TGTGCCAGCAGTCCACAGGGGGATTATGGCTACACCTTC
TRBJ1-5,TRBD1,TRBV4-1,few,CASSLTGQGDQPQHF,TGCGCCAGCAGCCTAACAGGACAGGGAGATCAGCCCCAGCATTTT
TRBJ1-6,NA,TRBV7-6,few,CASSSGQLNSPLHF,TGTGCCAGCAGCTCAGGACAGTTAAATTCACCCCTCCACTTT